These 7 T cell receptor beta chains came from one sample sequenced in a study of lymphopenia after photon versus proton radiotherapy. Clones were read by immunoSEQ multiplex PCR, and TCRdb kept only the in-frame ones, dropping some. Counted here are tens of thousands of clones, 84% occurring once; the ten biggest clones make up approximately 14%. The sequencing here drew on peripheral blood, taken from a patient treated with proton-based radiotherapy. These receptors were taken from a woman in her 70s with pancreatic cancer.

The genes are TRBV15 and TRBJ2-3; D unclear. The CDR3 is made up of 12 amino acids. V dropped 6 bases and J dropped 3 bases, with 7 bases sitting between them. Germline V CDR1 and CDR2: LNHNV, YYDKDF (reference sequence). The CDR3 reads CATSPETDTQYF. As DNA, the CDR3 is TGTGCCACCAGTCCGGAAACAGATACGCAGTATTTT.

The CDR3 DNA is TGTGCCAGCAGTTTAAATGACTTGGGCAGCCGGACCTACGAGCAGTACTTC. Its translation is CASSLNDLGSRTYEQYF. V gene TRBV28 combines with J gene TRBJ2-7; D is unresolved. Per the germline V gene, CDR1 is MDHEN and CDR2 is SYDVKM. V gave up 2 bases and J gave up 2 bases, with 19 bases separating them. The CDR3 length is 17 residues.

This chain links TRBV19 with TRBJ2-1; tentatively, D is TRBD2 (6 bases). Germline CDR1 reads LNHDA; CDR2 reads SQIVND (reference sequence). This CDR3 comprises 16 residues. The V gene lost 6 bases and the J gene lost 5 bases, with 20 bases spanning the gap. Here the CDR3 reads CASSPGGQGGNNEQFF. Here the CDR3 DNA reads TGTGCCAGTAGCCCCGGGGGTCAGGGCGGCAACAATGAGCAGTTCTTC.

This sequence joins TRBV27 and TRBJ1-3; possibly TRBD1 for D (5 bases). From germline, CDR1 is MNHEY and CDR2 SMNVEV (reference sequence). The length of the CDR3 is 15 residues. Trimming cost V 2 bases and J 3 bases, with 11 bases left between them. Written as DNA, the CDR3 is TGTGCCAGCAGTTTACACCGGGACGTTGGAAACACCATATATTTT. This sequence encodes CASSLHRDVGNTIYF.

V is TRBV5-1 and J is TRBJ2-3; 9 nucleotides match TRBD2. The CDR3 consists of 17 residues. Trimming took 0 bases from V and 1 from J; bases not matched to a gene: 6. Germline CDR1 SGHRS, CDR2 YFSETQ. CDR3 DNA: TGCGCCAGCAGCTTGGTACTAGCGGGTGATGGCACAGATACGCAGTATTTT. This sequence encodes CASSLVLAGDGTDTQYF.

This chain links TRBV5-1 with TRBJ2-3; 12 nucleotides line up with TRBD2. The CDR3 spans 18 residues. Germline loops: CDR1 SGHRS, CDR2 YFSETQ. Trimming cost V 4 bases and J 1 base; bases outside gene matches: 10. The CDR3 bases are TGCGCCAGCAGCGGCGGGACTAGCGGGCTGGTGGGCACAGATACGCAGTATTTT. Translated: CASSGGTSGLVGTDTQYF.

This chain joins TRBV7-2 and TRBJ2-5, with 11 nucleotides matching TRBD2. The germline V gene encodes CDR1 SGHTA and CDR2 FQGNSA. V was pared by 10 bases and J by 7 bases, with 8 bases of the junction left unmatched. The CDR3 runs 13 residues. This CDR3 is CANALAGEGTQYF. Written as DNA, the CDR3 is TGTGCCAACGCACTAGCGGGAGAGGGGACCCAGTACTTC.